The entry below describes one TCR beta chain. The data were obtained in a study of OX40 agonist ivuxolimab in advanced cancers. Study information: Clinicians treated patients with ivuxolimab, an agonistic anti-OX40 (CD134) antibody.

Generated by immunoSEQ multiplex PCR, the TCRdb table keeps only in-frame clones and is missing some. This sample carries 45,000 to 55,000 clones, about 85% of them seen once, and the ten largest clones take around 10%. Systemic immunosuppression or autoimmune disease history was grounds to exclude patients. The sample consisted of CD4+ or CD8+ T cells sorted from blood, taken in a trial of the OX40 agonist ivuxolimab. The source is an adult with an advanced solid tumor such as melanoma, head and neck, liver or kidney cancer.

In DNA form, the CDR3 reads TGTGCCAGCAGGCCTTCAGGGGGGGGAGATACGCAGTATTTT. It specifies CASRPSGGGDTQYF. The chain employs TRBV28 and TRBJ2-3; the D call may be TRBD1 or TRBD2 (7 bases each). Deletions cut 6 bases from V and 5 bases from J, with 15 bases between. Germline assignment: CDR1 MDHEN and CDR2 SYDVKM. The length of the CDR3 is 14 residues. Combining the CDR3 with reference TRBV28 and TRBJ2-3 gives the whole variable domain DVKVTQSSRYLVKRTGEKVFLECVQDMDHENMFWYRQDPGLGLRLIYFSYDVKMKEKGDIPEGYSVSREKKERFSLILESASTNQTSMYLCASRPSGGGDTQYFGPGTRLTVL.